These 24 T cell receptor beta chains were sequenced from one sample in a study of T cells in Graves' hyperthyroidism and ophthalmopathy. The investigators amplified TCR beta CDR3 regions from RNA transcripts. When the TCR CDR3 underwent first-round RT-PCR, the HTBI primer set was used. TCRdb recomputed calls from the multiplex PCR reads with MiXCR, one row per CDR3 protein. This sample carries about 480,000 distinct CDR3 sequences, about 15% of them seen once, and the ten largest clones take 15% to 20%. Sequenced input: blood. The receptors shown here come from a woman aged 18-29 years with Graves' hyperthyroidism.

This clonotype was found many times. The V gene is TRBV25-1, the J gene TRBJ1-4; no clear D. Trimming stripped 8 bases from V and 9 bases from J, with 19 bases between. This CDR3 has 14 amino acids. Per germline, CDR1 MGHDK and CDR2 SYGVNS. CDR3 nucleotide sequence: TGTGCCAGCTGCCCCGGGTCGACGCCCCAAAAACTGTTTTTT. Its protein is CASCPGSTPQKLFF.

This clonotype appeared a few times. The chain carries TRBV12-3 or TRBV12-4 and TRBJ1-4; D is unresolved. CDR3 length: 15 amino acids. Trimming removed 3 bases at V and 7 bases at J, with 15 bases between. CDR3 bases: TGTGCCAGCAGTTTCGCACCCAATAGCGGTGAAAAACTGTTTTTT. Translated: CASSFAPNSGEKLFF.

This chain uses TRBV19 with TRBJ2-2; 9 bases map to TRBD2. Trimming removed 5 bases from V and 4 bases from J; junction bases left unmatched: 5. This CDR3 is built from 15 residues. Germline CDR1 reads LNHDA; CDR2 reads SQIVND (reference sequence). The CDR3 nucleotides are TGTGCCAGTAGTGGGATGACTAGCGGCACCGGGGAGCTGTTTTTT. Its protein product is CASSGMTSGTGELFF.

The chain uses TRBV27 and TRBJ1-2; D is unclear. The ends were cut back, 8 bases at V and 5 bases at J, with 15 bases in the middle. CDR3 length: 13 residues. Per the germline V gene, CDR1 is MNHEY and CDR2 is SMNVEV (reference sequence). The DNA of the CDR3 is TGTGCCAGCTGCGGACGGCCGAATTATGGCTACACCTTC. Its protein product is CASCGRPNYGYTF.

The sample holds many counts of this clonotype. The chain combines TRBV27 with TRBJ2-1; D ambiguous. Germline V lookup: CDR1 MNHEY, CDR2 SMNVEV (reference sequence). The CDR3 extends over 14 amino acids. Trimming cost V 5 bases and J 7 bases, with 15 bases left between them. Written as DNA, the CDR3 is TGTGCCAGCAGTCCAGCCGCGCCAACTAATGAGCAGTTCTTC. Its translation: CASSPAAPTNEQFF.

In its sample, this clonotype was seen a few times. This rearrangement joins TRBV25-1 to TRBJ2-1, with D unresolved. V dropped 5 bases and J dropped 6 bases, with 14 bases sitting between them. This CDR3 has 14 residues. CDR1 MGHDK and CDR2 SYGVNS come from the germline V gene. Here the CDR3 DNA reads TGTGCCAGCAGTCTCGTAGGACGCAGCAATGAGCAGTTCTTC. Protein product: CASSLVGRSNEQFF.

CDR3 in DNA: TGCAGTGCTCGTTCGGGACAGTCAGGGCAGCTGTTTTTT. Translated: CSARSGQSGQLFF. The chain recombines TRBV20-1 with TRBJ2-2, with 7 bases that match TRBD1. In germline, CDR1 is DFQATT, CDR2 SNEGSKA (reference sequence). The CDR3 contains 13 residues. Trimming at V came to 5 bases and at J to 12 bases, leaving 12 bases not matched to a gene.

The rearrangement links TRBV7-2 to TRBJ2-3, with D tentatively TRBD2 (5 bases). Per the germline V gene, CDR1 is SGHTA and CDR2 is FQGNSA. Trimming cost V 2 bases and J 5 bases, with 20 bases left between them. The CDR3 consists of 17 residues. The CDR3, as DNA: TGTGCCAGCAGCTTAAGAACGGGGAGCTCCTTCGGAGATACGCAGTATTTT. Protein product: CASSLRTGSSFGDTQYF. Drawing the rest from reference TRBV7-2 and TRBJ2-3, the complete variable domain is GAGVSQSPSNKVTEKGKDVELRCDPISGHTALYWYRQSLGQGLEFLIYFQGNSAPDKSGLPSDRFSAERTGGSVSTLTIQRTQQEDSAVYLCASSLRTGSSFGDTQYFGPGTRLTVL.

This clonotype was recorded many times. The J gene is TRBJ2-1, the V gene TRBV29-1; 8 nucleotides align to TRBD2. The J segment lost 0 bases and the V segment lost 7 bases, leaving 8 bases of the junction unmatched. This CDR3 region has 15 residues. Germline values: CDR1 SQVTM, CDR2 ANQGSEA. CDR3 protein: CSGLTSESSYNEQFF. For the CDR3, the DNA is TGCAGCGGACTGACTAGCGAGAGCTCCTACAATGAGCAGTTCTTC.

This clonotype occurred many times. The rearrangement uses TRBV7-3 and TRBJ2-5; tentative D call: TRBD1 (6 bases). Trimming took 0 bases from V and 4 from J, leaving 12 bases between them. The CDR3 has 15 residues. CDR1 SGHTA and CDR2 FQGTGA come from the germline V gene. The CDR3 spells CASSLTQGSGETQYF. For the CDR3, the DNA is TGTGCCAGCAGCTTAACACAGGGTTCAGGAGAGACCCAGTACTTC.

This chain connects TRBV5-1 to TRBJ2-7; D remains unclear. This CDR3 has 13 amino acids. Trimming shortened V by 5 bases and J by 2 bases, and 11 bases separated the two germline ends. Germline V gives CDR1 SGHRS, CDR2 YFSETQ. In DNA, the CDR3 is TGCGCCAGCAGAATGACGGCCGCCTACGAGCAGTACTTC. The encoded protein is CASRMTAAYEQYF.

This clonotype was picked up many times. The V and J genes are TRBV7-9 and TRBJ2-7; 12 bases map to TRBD2. V was clipped by 4 bases and J by 4 bases; unmatched bases: 8. Germline CDR1 and CDR2: SEHNR and FQNEAQ (reference sequence). There are 16 residues in the CDR3. The CDR3 DNA reads as TGTGCCAGCAGCTCGTGGACTAGCGGGAAATTATACGAGCAGTACTTC. As protein: CASSSWTSGKLYEQYF.

This clonotype was observed many times. The chain employs TRBV18 and TRBJ1-2; D gene unclear. The CDR3 contains 13 residues. The germline V gene has CDR1 KGHSH and CDR2 LQKENI. The V end was cut by 0 bases, the J end by 5 bases, with 7 bases between. CDR3 bases: TGTGCCAGCTCACCACCCAGTGGATATGGCTACACCTTC. Encoded protein: CASSPPSGYGYTF.

Note on this clonotype: One base away lies a much larger clone, so this may be a sequencing read error. The chain uses TRBV13 and TRBJ2-5, with D uncertain. CDR1 PRHDT and CDR2 FYEKMQ come from the germline V gene (reference sequence). CDR3 length: 15 residues. The germline V and J ends were trimmed by 0 bases and 5 bases, with 13 bases remaining between them. The CDR3 nucleotides are TGTGCCAGCAGCTTAGGCCCCCTCTCGAGGGAGACCCAGTACTTC. Encoded protein: CASSLGPLSRETQYF.

This clonotype was detected ten times or more. This sequence joins TRBV12-5 and TRBJ2-5; 9 positions match TRBD2. Germline V gene data show CDR1 as LGHNT and CDR2 as FRNRAP. The junction had 4 bases not matched to a gene; V was cut back by 5 bases and J by 3 bases. This CDR3 region has 14 residues. CDR3 coding DNA: TGTGCTAGTGGTCAAAGACTAGCGGAAGAGACCCAGTACTTC. It is translated as CASGQRLAEETQYF.

The J gene is TRBJ1-4, the V gene TRBV27; D is unresolved. Germline V gene sequence: CDR1 MNHEY, CDR2 SMNVEV (reference sequence). V lost 5 bases, J lost 2 bases, and 15 bases lay in between. This CDR3 comprises 16 residues. The CDR3 loop is CASSLQKGATNEKLFF. The CDR3 bases are TGTGCCAGCAGTCTGCAGAAAGGAGCGACTAATGAAAAACTGTTTTTT.

The chain has TRBV16 and TRBJ2-7; 8 nucleotides align to TRBD1. CDR1 is KGHSY, CDR2 FQNENV, per germline. The V gene end was trimmed by 0 bases and the J gene end by 3 bases; junction bases not matched to a gene: 7. The CDR3 consists of 16 residues. CDR3 sequence: CASSQSDRGIFYEQYF. The DNA for the CDR3 is TGTGCCAGCAGCCAATCAGACAGGGGCATATTCTACGAGCAGTACTTC.

This clonotype was recorded many times. The rearrangement joins TRBV11-3 to TRBJ2-5, with D tentatively TRBD1 or TRBD2 (5 bases each). Germline CDR1 SGHNT, CDR2 YENEEA. The V end lost 0 bases, the J end lost 5 bases, and 13 bases lay between the germline ends. This CDR3 spans 15 amino acids. CDR3 in amino acids: CASSLEGAGKETQYF. CDR3 bases: TGTGCCAGCAGCTTAGAAGGGGCGGGTAAGGAGACCCAGTACTTC. Using reference TRBV11-3 and TRBJ2-5 for the parts outside the CDR3, the full variable domain is EAGVVQSPRYKIIEKKQPVAFWCNPISGHNTLYWYLQNLGQGPELLIRYENEEAVDDSQLPKDRFSAERLKGVDSTLKIQPAELGDSAVYLCASSLEGAGKETQYFGPGTRLLVL.

The chain couples TRBV13 to TRBJ1-5, with 10 bases lining up with TRBD1. The V and J ends lost 5 bases and 7 bases, in that order; junction bases with no gene match: 5. CDR1 PRHDT and CDR2 FYEKMQ come from the germline V gene (reference sequence). The CDR3 extends over 14 amino acids. The CDR3 DNA is TGTGCCAGCAGCGACAGGGGGCAAAGGCAGCCCCAGCATTTT. Its protein product is CASSDRGQRQPQHF.

This clonotype was picked up many times. V is TRBV12-3 or TRBV12-4 and J is TRBJ1-5; TRBD1 might be the D (5 bases). The V end lost 8 bases, the J end lost 9 bases, and 20 bases lay between the germline ends. The CDR3 totals 14 residues. The CDR3 reads CASVQQDMSWPQHF. The CDR3 coding sequence is TGTGCCAGCGTACAACAGGACATGAGTTGGCCCCAGCATTTT.

This clonotype was picked up many times. The chain joins TRBV2 to TRBJ1-2; D unclear. Germline assignment: CDR1 SNHLY and CDR2 FYNNEI. The CDR3 is made up of 11 amino acids. Trimming removed 7 bases at V and 8 bases at J, with 11 bases between. The DNA of the CDR3 is TGTGCCAGCACTGACCGGGGAGGCTACACCTTC. Translating it yields CASTDRGGYTF.

V and J are TRBV6-1 and TRBJ2-3; tentative D call: TRBD1 (5 bases). V was pared by 3 bases and J by 2 bases, with 9 bases between. In germline, CDR1 is MNHNS, CDR2 SASEGT. This CDR3 comprises 14 residues. The chain's CDR3 is CASSDRAPTDTQYF. Written as DNA, the CDR3 is TGTGCCAGCAGTGACAGGGCCCCCACAGATACGCAGTATTTT.

This clonotype was recorded at least ten times. The rearrangement links TRBV12-3 or TRBV12-4 to TRBJ1-6; 11 bases line up with TRBD1. The CDR3 loop spans 17 amino acids. The V gene end was trimmed by 1 base and the J gene end by 10 bases; junction bases not matched to a gene: 9. CDR3 nucleotides: TGTGCCAGCAGTTTAGTCCAGGGGGGACAGGGGGTCTCACCCCTCCACTTT. It codes for CASSLVQGGQGVSPLHF.

This clonotype occurred a few times. The rearrangement links TRBV7-9 to TRBJ2-7; D unresolved. Trimming removed 5 bases at V and 5 bases at J, with 10 bases between. The germline V gene has CDR1 SEHNR and CDR2 FQNEAQ (reference sequence). The CDR3 extends over 12 amino acids. DNA of the CDR3: TGTGCCAGCAGCAACACGGGCGACGAGCAGTACGTC. Protein product: CASSNTGDEQYV.